This T cell receptor (beta chain) was obtained from a study of shared clonotypes between healthy human individuals. Concerning this clone: Its target is unknown.

Points from the study as a whole: Compared with clonotypes that all four donors shared, non-shared clonotypes had lower generation probabilities.

CD45RO negativity and positive selection for CCR7 defined naive CD8 cells, a population that excluded terminally differentiated effector memory CD45RA+ cells. Here immunoSEQ multiplex PCR was the method, and the copy in TCRdb shows in-frame clones only, minus some. The sample has around 2,000,000 clones; approximately 95% are singletons. CDR1 and CDR2 (germline): MNHNS, SASEGT. The germline V and J ends were trimmed by 5 bases and 7 bases, with 18 bases remaining between them. This CDR3 is 14 amino acids long. The clonotype was recovered from a man between 18 and 29 years old in good health. Sequenced sample: naive CD8+ T cells sorted from blood. The J gene is TRBJ2-7, the V gene TRBV6-1; D may be TRBD1 (6 bases). This CDR3 is CASSTRDTAREQYF. Here the CDR3 DNA reads TGTGCCAGCAGTACCCGGGACACTGCTCGTGAGCAGTACTTC.